This record looks at one T cell receptor (beta chain) sequence and its context. Its binding antigen is unknown. No base quality values were provided; no much bigger clone lies one nucleotide off. The data stem from a study of PD-L1 blockade in urothelial cancer (dated by TCRdb to about 2017). Regarding the complete study: Therapy was started in the mid-2010s for all patients, and atezolizumab 1,200 mg was administered intravenously every 3 weeks. The study, an exploratory multi-omic analysis, examined somatic, immune and clinical correlates of response to PD-L1 blockade with atezolizumab in urothelial cancer. Blood samples gave median yields of roughly 150,000 T cells and 82,636 unique TCRs, along with a median clonality of approximately 0.08. Pretreatment blood TCR-seq was available for around 29 patients, at least one posttreatment blood collection was obtained for 24 patients, and tumor TCR-seq was available for 24 patients. Patients had an ECOG performance status of 0 or 1 and had received between 0 and 3 prior chemotherapy regimens. In the same patients, pretreatment tumors underwent whole exome sequencing and RNA sequencing in addition to TCR sequencing. TCR sequencing covered pretreatment tumor samples and matched, serially collected peripheral blood taken before and after atezolizumab treatment. Blood samples were analyzed at 3 weeks after treatment start (second dose) and at 6 weeks after treatment start. Durable clinical benefit was achieved by nine patients and was not achieved by 20 patients. Durable clinical benefit was defined as a progression-free survival longer than 6 months, and TCR features were additionally tested against progression-free survival and overall survival. About 85% of the roughly 29 patients were identified as males with urothelial cancer of bladder origin, and a prior smoking history was reported by 18 of 29 patients.

The CDR3 sequence holds 13 residues, the cysteine and phenylalanine included. Just the 39-base CDR3 DNA is kept, in frame starting at base 1. V is trimmed back by 5 bases and J by 6 bases, and the junction contains 3 bases that no gene match accounts for. The germline V gene supplies CDR1 SGHTA and CDR2 FQGNSA. Each PCR received spiked-in synthetic TCR analog templates so that absolute template abundance could be estimated from read counts. The immunoSEQ assay used bias-controlled V and J gene primers to amplify TCRbeta CDR3 regions from genomic DNA. Sequencing of rearranged TCRbeta segments was done at approximately 20X coverage. Concerning the study's data processing: Sequencing errors were corrected by clustering and CDR3s were annotated against IMGT to assign V, D and J genes. Out-of-frame and stop-codon sequences were excluded, and only productive TCRbeta rearrangements were used in downstream analyses. To compute clonality, Shannon entropy was normalized by the log of the number of unique productive sequences and then subtracted from one. Fisher's exact test with Benjamini-Hochberg correction, at a threshold of adjusted p below 0.01, was used to find clones that differed between time points or between blood and tumor. The source is immuneACCESS, and TCRdb retained only in-frame sequences with V and J called. Part of the clones is not carried over; for the studies checked, unresolved V genes explain less than half of this, and the remainder is unexplained. V and J calls and clone size are copied from that table; D and trimming were computed from the DNA. The sample yields 75,000 to 95,000 clones; roughly 90% were counted once. The ten largest clones add up to 9.4% of the sample.

Study-wide findings and limitations: Improved progression-free and overall survival was found to be associated with pretreatment peripheral blood TCR clonality below the median. Small sample size (n ≈ 28) and many exploratory analyses mean the results are intended to be hypothesis-generating. Patients with durable benefit showed greater expansion of tumor-associated TCR clones in peripheral blood 3 weeks after starting treatment (n ≈ 21, p = 0.022).

A cohort of roughly 30 patients with locally advanced or metastatic urothelial carcinoma, treated at Memorial Sloan Kettering on a trial protocol, was included. Peripheral blood mononuclear cells were collected from each patient pretreatment and during treatment, giving between 1 and 8 total time points per patient. The Qiagen DNeasy Blood extraction kit was used to purify genomic DNA from total PBMCs and tumor samples. PBMCs were collected pretreatment and during treatment, and were isolated and stored as previously described. The clonotype comes from a man aged 60 to 69 with urothelial cancer. This chain is built from TRBV7-2 and TRBJ1-4; 7 central nucleotides agree with TRBD1. Material: PBMCs, obtained around atezolizumab (anti-PD-L1) treatment. The base sequence is TGTGCCAGCAGCCGAGGACAGGATGAAAAACTGTTTTTT. Its amino acids are CASSRGQDEKLFF. Extended through the reference TRBV7-2 and TRBJ1-4 proteins, this CDR3 yields the full variable domain: GAGVSQSPSNKVTEKGKDVELRCDPISGHTALYWYRQSLGQGLEFLIYFQGNSAPDKSGLPSDRFSAERTGGSVSTLTIQRTQQEDSAVYLCASSRGQDEKLFFGSGTQLSVL.